What follows are 25 T cell receptor beta chains derived from one specimen sequenced in a study of cytomegalovirus exposure and HLA in healthy donors. TCRdb's copy holds only in-frame clones and misses some; the assay was immunoSEQ multiplex PCR. Among 98,000 or so clones listed, approximately 86% were seen once. The sample was PBMCs. The receptors shown here come from a woman under 30 in good health and CMV-seronegative.

The chain couples TRBV27 to TRBJ1-1; 9 bases match TRBD1. Germline CDR1 reads MNHEY; CDR2 reads SMNVEV (reference sequence). The CDR3 is 13 amino acids. With V trimmed by 3 bases and J by 10 bases, 6 bases remained unmatched. The CDR3 region has the DNA TGTGCCAGCAGTTTCACCCCGACAGGGGGAGCTTTCTTT. Translation: CASSFTPTGGAFF.

The rearrangement uses TRBV15 and TRBJ2-7, with TRBD1 matching over 7 bases. Trimming removed 10 bases from V and 0 bases from J; junction bases left unmatched: 6. CDR1 is LNHNV and CDR2 is YYDKDF in the germline V gene (reference sequence). This CDR3 has 13 amino acids. Here the CDR3 reads CAIRDSLSYEQYF. The CDR3 nucleotides read TGTGCCATCCGGGACAGCCTCTCCTACGAGCAGTACTTC.

V usage is TRBV5-1 and J usage is TRBJ1-4; 7 bases map to TRBD1. There are 15 residues in the CDR3. Germline V gene sequence: CDR1 SGHRS, CDR2 YFSETQ. The J segment lost 7 bases and the V segment lost 3 bases, leaving 9 bases of the junction unmatched. The CDR3 bases are TGCGCCAGCAGCTCCAGACCGGGACAGAGTGAAAAACTGTTTTTT. It codes for CASSSRPGQSEKLFF.

This sequence joins TRBV21-1 and TRBJ1-1; TRBD1 is the table's D call, not checked against the DNA. TRBV21-1 is described as a pseudogene. The CDR3 is 14 residues long. The CDR3 bases are TGTGCCAGGAGATACAGAATACAGAACACTGAAGCTTTCTTT. This codes for CARRYRIQNTEAFF.

This clone appeared a single time. Here the CDR3 reads CATRQGAGNEQFF. CDR3 bases: TGTGCCACCAGACAGGGGGCCGGCAATGAGCAGTTCTTC. J is TRBJ2-1 and V is TRBV28; 10 bases line up with TRBD1. This CDR3 comprises 13 residues. Germline loops: CDR1 MDHEN, CDR2 SYDVKM. The junction had 6 bases not matched to a gene; V was cut back by 10 bases and J by 6 bases.

The chain has TRBV28 and TRBJ1-5, with TRBD1 matching over 8 bases. V lost 6 bases to trimming and J lost 3 bases; unmatched junction nucleotides: 4. This CDR3 contains 14 residues. CDR1 is MDHEN and CDR2 is SYDVKM in the germline V gene. The CDR3 loop reads CASSRDRSNQPQHF. CDR3 bases: TGTGCCAGCAGCCGGGACAGGTCCAATCAGCCCCAGCATTTT.

This clone was detected once. The V and J genes are TRBV6-1 and TRBJ1-5; a possible D gene is TRBD1 (5 bases). The CDR3 extends over 13 amino acids. Germline V gene lookup returns CDR1 MNHNS and CDR2 SASEGT. V lost 2 bases and J lost 6, with 8 bases in between. The CDR3 here is CASSEQGSQPQHF. DNA for the CDR3: TGTGCCAGCAGTGAACAGGGCTCTCAGCCCCAGCATTTT.

This chain connects TRBV2 to TRBJ1-1; a weak D match, TRBD1 (6 bases). This CDR3 is 10 amino acids long. V lost 11 bases, J lost 8 bases, and 12 bases lay in between. The germline V gene has CDR1 SNHLY and CDR2 FYNNEI. The CDR3, as DNA: TGTGCCGCCGGGGGGACAGAAGCTTTCTTT. This codes for CAAGGTEAFF.

The gene calls are TRBV15 and TRBJ1-1; TRBD1 matches 7 bases. This CDR3 region has 14 residues. Trimming at V came to 8 bases and at J to 2 bases, leaving 8 bases not matched to a gene. Germline CDR1 reads LNHNV; CDR2 reads YYDKDF (reference sequence). CDR3 bases: TGTGCCACCCTGAGGACAGGTCAAAACACTGAAGCTTTCTTT. Its translation is CATLRTGQNTEAFF.

The CDR3 region has the DNA TGTGCCAGCAGCTGGACAGGGGAGGATGGCTACACCTTC. Translation gives CASSWTGEDGYTF. The chain uses TRBV5-5 and TRBJ1-2, with 9 bases matching TRBD1. Germline V gene sequence: CDR1 SGHKS, CDR2 YYEKEE (reference sequence). V trimming: 3 bases; J trimming: 6 bases; junction bases outside the gene matches: 3. CDR3 length: 13 amino acids.

This sequence joins TRBV27 and TRBJ1-2; tentative D call: TRBD1 (5 bases). Trimming stripped 3 bases from V and 5 bases from J, with 13 bases between. CDR1 and CDR2 from the germline V gene are MNHEY and SMNVEV (reference sequence). This CDR3 contains 14 residues. The CDR3 region is CASSLRIGGYGYTF. The CDR3 DNA reads as TGTGCCAGCAGTTTGAGGATCGGGGGATATGGCTACACCTTC.

The chain's CDR3 is CAARTGSGTEAFF. The DNA for the CDR3 is TGTGCCGCTCGTACAGGGAGTGGGACTGAAGCTTTCTTT. The chain carries TRBV19 and TRBJ1-1, with D perhaps TRBD1 (6 bases). Trimming removed 11 bases at V and 5 bases at J, with 18 bases between. The CDR3 contains 13 residues. Germline assignment: CDR1 LNHDA and CDR2 SQIVND (reference sequence). The full variable domain, rest sourced from reference TRBV19 and TRBJ1-1, is DGGITQSPKYLFRKEGQNVTLSCEQNLNHDAMYWYRQDPGQGLRLIYYSQIVNDFQKGDIAEGYSVSREKKESFPLTVTSAQKNPTAFYLCAARTGSGTEAFFGQGTRLTVV.

The V call is TRBV4-2, the J call TRBJ1-1; no clear D. The V gene lost 3 bases and the J gene lost 1 base, with 6 bases spanning the gap. The CDR3 consists of 13 residues. Germline values: CDR1 LGHNA, CDR2 YNFKEQ. The CDR3 region is CASSQTGNTEAFF. CDR3 DNA: TGTGCCAGCAGCCAGACGGGGAACACTGAAGCTTTCTTT.

The chain joins TRBV11-3 to TRBJ2-3, with a possible D match to TRBD1 (6 bases). This CDR3 has 16 residues. Between the trimmed V and J ends, which lost 1 base and 3 bases, there was a span of 14 bases. CDR1 SGHNT and CDR2 YENEEA come from the germline V gene. This CDR3 reads CASSLGVLQGTDTQYF. The CDR3 nucleotides are TGTGCCAGCAGCTTAGGGGTTCTCCAGGGGACAGATACGCAGTATTTT.

The V call is TRBV27, the J call TRBJ2-3, with 14 bases that match TRBD2. This CDR3 has 18 amino acids. Germline V gene lookup returns CDR1 MNHEY and CDR2 SMNVEV (reference sequence). Unmatched junction bases numbered 9, after V lost 5 bases and J lost 2 bases. The CDR3 is CASSPRPGLAGVTDTQYF. CDR3 DNA: TGTGCCAGCAGTCCCCGGCCGGGACTAGCGGGGGTCACAGATACGCAGTATTTT.

V is TRBV5-1 and J is TRBJ1-4; 8 positions match TRBD1. The CDR3 covers 16 residues. Trimming took 4 bases from V and 4 from J; bases not matched to a gene: 9. The germline V gene has CDR1 SGHRS and CDR2 YFSETQ. The CDR3 loop is CASSLGWGQDNEKLFF. CDR3 sequence (DNA): TGCGCCAGCAGCCTGGGGTGGGGACAGGATAATGAAAAACTGTTTTTT.

This clone was observed a handful of times. V is TRBV7-9 and J is TRBJ2-2; 9 positions agree with TRBD1. The trim removed 5 bases at V and 7 bases at J, leaving 11 bases unmatched. Germline CDR1 reads SEHNR; CDR2 reads FQNEAQ (reference sequence). The CDR3 spans 16 residues. CDR3 protein: CASSLTQGAGRGELFF. CDR3 in DNA: TGTGCCAGCAGCCTCACACAGGGGGCTGGACGCGGGGAGCTGTTTTTT.

V gene TRBV9 combines with J gene TRBJ1-5, with TRBD1 matching over 10 bases. The germline V gene has CDR1 SGDLS and CDR2 YYNGEE. The CDR3 contains 15 residues. V was clipped by 3 bases and J by 3 bases; unmatched bases: 3. The CDR3 loop reads CASSAGTGVNQPQHF. In nucleotides, the CDR3 is TGTGCCAGCAGCGCCGGGACAGGGGTCAATCAGCCCCAGCATTTT.

The chain uses TRBV27 and TRBJ2-7, with a possible D match to TRBD1 (5 bases). V gave up 5 bases and J gave up 3 bases, with 17 bases separating them. CDR3 length equals 15 residues. CDR1 MNHEY and CDR2 SMNVEV come from the germline V gene (reference sequence). The DNA for the CDR3 is TGTGCCAGCAGTACGATGACAGAATGGGACTACGAGCAGTACTTC. Residues: CASSTMTEWDYEQYF.

V gene TRBV2 combines with J gene TRBJ2-7; 7 nucleotides align to TRBD1. The CDR3 spans 15 residues. Germline trimming cut 0 bases from V and 3 bases from J; bases unmatched to any gene: 5. Germline V lookup: CDR1 SNHLY, CDR2 FYNNEI. CDR3 in DNA: TGTGCCAGCAGTGAAGCGGGACAGAGTCTCTACGAGCAGTACTTC. Amino acids: CASSEAGQSLYEQYF.

The chain carries TRBV14 and TRBJ1-2; possibly TRBD1 for D (5 bases). Looked up from germline, CDR1 is SGHDN and CDR2 is FVKESK. V was pared by 6 bases and J by 0 bases, with 14 bases between. The CDR3 runs 15 residues. The CDR3 DNA sequence: TGTGCCAGCAGTCAAATAGGGGTTACTAACTATGGCTACACCTTC. Encoded protein: CASSQIGVTNYGYTF.

The chain joins TRBV28 to TRBJ1-2, with D maybe TRBD1 (5 bases). V gave up 5 bases and J gave up 2 bases, with 15 bases separating them. Per the germline V gene, CDR1 is MDHEN and CDR2 is SYDVKM. This CDR3 is built from 15 residues. CDR3 in DNA: TGTGCCAGCAGTAGGGGAGGGAGGGTAAACTATGGCTACACCTTC. The encoded protein is CASSRGGRVNYGYTF.

V is TRBV7-9 and J is TRBJ2-1; D is perhaps TRBD1 (5 bases). Trimming removed 1 base from V and 8 bases from J, with 12 bases in between. CDR1 is SEHNR and CDR2 is FQNEAQ in the germline V gene (reference sequence). The CDR3 covers 14 residues. This CDR3 reads CASSLGLQGDEQFF. The DNA for the CDR3 is TGTGCCAGCAGCTTAGGACTCCAAGGGGATGAGCAGTTCTTC.

The genes are TRBV30 and TRBJ1-2, with D possibly being TRBD1 (6 bases). V lost 1 base and J 5 bases, leaving 17 bases between the germline ends. CDR3 length: 15 amino acids. Germline CDR1 reads GTSNPN; CDR2 reads SVGIG (reference sequence). CDR3 amino acids: CAWSDGVRGIYGYTF. DNA of the CDR3: TGTGCCTGGAGTGACGGTGTCAGGGGCATATATGGCTACACCTTC.

CDR3 DNA: TGTGCCAGCAGCTGGGGGACAGGGGGAGTCTCCTACGAGCAGTACTTC. Translation: CASSWGTGGVSYEQYF. V is TRBV5-6 and J is TRBJ2-7; TRBD1 matches 11 bases. The CDR3 length is 16 residues. Looked up from germline, CDR1 is SGHDT and CDR2 is YYEEEE. Unmatched junction bases numbered 5, after V lost 3 bases and J lost 0 bases.